A single sample gave rise to the 17 T cell receptor beta chains below, sequenced in a study of PD-1 blockade in classical Hodgkin lymphoma. Clones were sequenced by immunoSEQ multiplex PCR, and TCRdb holds only the in-frame ones, with some missing. The table has 130,000 to 150,000 clones, 78% seen once. All the patients suffered relapse after autologous stem cell transplantation, and brentuximab vedotin exposure differed. Here the sequenced sample was peripheral blood mononuclear cells (PBMCs), taken before the second cycle of nivolumab. These receptors came from a human donor with classical Hodgkin lymphoma.

Only a few counts were recorded for this clone. The J gene is TRBJ2-5, the V gene TRBV28; perhaps TRBD2 as D (5 bases). The V end lost 1 base, the J end lost 11 bases, and 26 bases lay between the germline ends. The germline V gene encodes CDR1 MDHEN and CDR2 SYDVKM. This CDR3 is 17 amino acids long. The DNA for the CDR3 is TGTGCCAGCAGTTTATACCTATTTACTAGGAAGAATGAGGTTCAGTACTTC. Translated: CASSLYLFTRKNEVQYF.

The rearrangement links TRBV6-6 to TRBJ2-7; 7 bases are shared with TRBD2. There are 13 residues in the CDR3. With 5 bases clipped from V and 3 bases from J, the junction kept 4 bases outside the gene matches. Germline loops: CDR1 MNHNY, CDR2 SVGAGI (reference sequence). For the CDR3, the DNA is TGTGCCAGCAGTGGGGGGGGAGACTACGAGCAGTACTTC. This gives the protein CASSGGGDYEQYF.

This clone was detected only once. The CDR3, as DNA: TGTGCCAGCAGCTTTGGGGACAGGGCAGGCGAGCAGTACTTC. It codes for CASSFGDRAGEQYF. The chain combines TRBV11-2 with TRBJ2-7; 9 nucleotides match TRBD1. J gave up 6 bases and V 3 bases, and 6 bases lay outside the gene matches. Per the germline V gene, CDR1 is SGHAT and CDR2 is FQNNGV. This CDR3 is built from 14 residues.

V is TRBV4-2 and J is TRBJ2-1; 7 positions match TRBD2. The CDR3 is 13 residues long. Germline assignment: CDR1 LGHNA and CDR2 YNFKEQ. V shed 4 bases, J shed 13 bases, and the junction held 10 bases outside the gene matches. The CDR3 nucleotides read TGTGCCAGCAGCCCCCGGACTAGAGAATATCAGTTCTTC. Its translation: CASSPRTREYQFF.

The chain combines TRBV5-1 with TRBJ2-7; D gene unclear. CDR1 is SGHRS and CDR2 is YFSETQ in the germline V gene. The CDR3 covers 14 residues. V was pared by 0 bases and J by 0 bases, with 7 bases between. The CDR3 protein is CASSLDVLSYEQYF. The CDR3 DNA reads TGCGCCAGCAGCTTGGACGTCCTCTCCTACGAGCAGTACTTC.

J is TRBJ2-3 and V is TRBV9, with 7 positions matching TRBD1. V lost 3 bases and J lost 2; bases outside the gene matches: 9. The CDR3 is 16 residues long. Germline CDR1 is SGDLS and CDR2 is YYNGEE. The CDR3 DNA sequence: TGTGCCAGCAGCGCTTCCGGGACAGCCTTCACAGATACGCAGTATTTT. Its protein is CASSASGTAFTDTQYF.

The chain links TRBV9 to TRBJ2-7; D is unresolved. This CDR3 comprises 14 residues. CDR1 is SGDLS, CDR2 YYNGEE, per germline. The V and J ends lost 3 bases and 2 bases respectively, with 12 bases between them. CDR3 bases: TGTGCCAGCAGCGAAGATGGGCAACCCTACGAGCAGTACTTC. Translated, it gives CASSEDGQPYEQYF.

A note on this clone: Germline is not matched at one junction end, which may reflect a read error. The chain carries TRBV10-3 and TRBJ1-2; tentatively, D is TRBD1 (6 bases). Germline V gene lookup returns CDR1 ENHRY and CDR2 SYGVKD. The CDR3 has 14 residues. CDR3 sequence reads: CASSEALGGYGYTF. As DNA, the CDR3 is TGTGCCAGCAGTGAAGCGCTAGGGGGTTATGGCTACACCTTC.

The chain is built from TRBV7-9 and TRBJ1-5, with D possibly being TRBD1 (5 bases). Germline V lookup: CDR1 SEHNR, CDR2 FQNEAQ (reference sequence). Trimming stripped 5 bases from V and 7 bases from J, with 15 bases between. The CDR3 consists of 14 residues. CDR3 nucleotides: TGTGCCAGCAGCATAGTAGGGGAAGCGCAGCCCCAGCATTTT. This codes for CASSIVGEAQPQHF.

This chain links TRBV7-3 with TRBJ1-1; D is possibly TRBD1 (5 bases). CDR1 is SGHTA, CDR2 FQGTGA, per germline. V was shortened by 4 bases and J by 11 bases, with 17 bases between the two germline ends. The CDR3 runs 13 residues. CDR3 sequence: CASSSYRWARAFF. The CDR3 DNA sequence: TGTGCCAGCAGCTCGTACAGGTGGGCTCGGGCTTTCTTT.

This clone turned up a few times. The V gene is TRBV5-1, the J gene TRBJ2-1, with 7 bases fitting TRBD1. This CDR3 has 14 amino acids. The trim removed 0 bases at V and 7 bases at J, leaving 4 bases unmatched. Germline CDR1 SGHRS, CDR2 YFSETQ. The chain's CDR3 is CASSLDRGGNEQFF. The CDR3 DNA follows: TGCGCCAGCAGCTTGGACAGGGGTGGGAATGAGCAGTTCTTC. Filled out from reference TRBV5-1 and TRBJ2-1, the complete variable domain reads KAGVTQTPRYLIKTRGQQVTLSCSPISGHRSVSWYQQTPGQGLQFLFEYFSETQRNKGNFPGRFSGRQFSNSRSEMNVSTLELGDSALYLCASSLDRGGNEQFFGPGTRLTVL.

The J gene is TRBJ2-2, the V gene TRBV2; D unclear. Germline V gene lookup returns CDR1 SNHLY and CDR2 FYNNEI. The ends were cut back, 3 bases at V and 3 bases at J, with 11 bases in the middle. The CDR3 covers 15 residues. CDR3 sequence: CASSEFVLDTGELFF. CDR3 bases: TGTGCCAGCAGTGAGTTTGTGTTAGACACCGGGGAGCTGTTTTTT.

In nucleotides, the CDR3 is TGCGCCAGCAGCCAAGAGGGACAATTGAACACTGAAGCTTTCTTT. Translation: CASSQEGQLNTEAFF. J is TRBJ1-1 and V is TRBV4-3; D might be TRBD1 (6 bases). Trimming took 0 bases from V and 0 from J, leaving 8 bases between them. There are 15 residues in the CDR3. Looked up from germline, CDR1 is LGHNA and CDR2 is YSLEER.

J is TRBJ1-5 and V is TRBV28, with D possibly being TRBD1 (5 bases). Trimming stripped 3 bases from V and 1 base from J, with 16 bases between. The CDR3 is made up of 17 amino acids. Germline CDR1 and CDR2: MDHEN and SYDVKM. The CDR3 DNA sequence: TGTGCCAGCAGTTTTTCGGGGGGAGACAAGAGCAATCAGCCCCAGCATTTT. It specifies CASSFSGGDKSNQPQHF. The whole variable domain, filled in from reference TRBV28 and TRBJ1-5, reads DVKVTQSSRYLVKRTGEKVFLECVQDMDHENMFWYRQDPGLGLRLIYFSYDVKMKEKGDIPEGYSVSREKKERFSLILESASTNQTSMYLCASSFSGGDKSNQPQHFGDGTRLSIL.

CDR3 DNA sequence: TGTGCCAGCAGTTGGTCAGGAAAGGGTAACACTGAAGCTTTCTTT. Translating it yields CASSWSGKGNTEAFF. The rearrangement joins TRBV28 to TRBJ1-1; D call uncertain. Germline V gives CDR1 MDHEN, CDR2 SYDVKM. V lost 4 bases and J 2 bases, leaving 14 bases between the germline ends. This CDR3 has 15 residues.

This CDR3 reads CASNLAGGTDTQYF. CDR3 nucleotide sequence: TGTGCCAGCAACCTAGCGGGAGGGACAGATACGCAGTATTTT. The V call is TRBV25-1, the J call TRBJ2-3; 12 bases line up with TRBD2. This CDR3 has 14 amino acids. Germline V lookup: CDR1 MGHDK, CDR2 SYGVNS. V was clipped by 7 bases and J by 3 bases; unmatched bases: 2. Based on the CDR3 plus reference TRBV25-1 and TRBJ2-3, the full variable domain is EADIYQTPRYLVIGTGKKITLECSQTMGHDKMYWYQQDPGMELHLIHYSYGVNSTEKGDLSSESTVSRIRTEHFPLTLESARPSHTSQYLCASNLAGGTDTQYFGPGTRLTVL.

The chain links TRBV28 to TRBJ2-7; D may match TRBD1 or TRBD2 (5 bases each). The germline V gene has CDR1 MDHEN and CDR2 SYDVKM. This CDR3 is 11 amino acids long. The V end lost 10 bases, the J end lost 3 bases, and 10 bases lay between the germline ends. The CDR3 reads CATLGDYEQYF. CDR3 coding DNA: TGTGCCACCCTGGGGGACTACGAGCAGTACTTC.